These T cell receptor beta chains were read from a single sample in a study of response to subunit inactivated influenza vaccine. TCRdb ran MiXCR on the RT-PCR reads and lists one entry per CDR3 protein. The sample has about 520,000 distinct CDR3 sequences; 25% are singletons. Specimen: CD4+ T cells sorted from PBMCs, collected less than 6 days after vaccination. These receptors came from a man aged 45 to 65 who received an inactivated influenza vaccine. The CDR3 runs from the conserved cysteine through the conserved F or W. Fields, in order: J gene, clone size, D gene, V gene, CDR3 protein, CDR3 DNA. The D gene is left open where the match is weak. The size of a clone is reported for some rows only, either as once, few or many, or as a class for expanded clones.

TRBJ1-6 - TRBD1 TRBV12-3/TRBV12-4 CASSSTGQGNSPLHF TGTGCCAGCAGTTCAACCGGACAGGGTAATTCACCCCTCCACTTT
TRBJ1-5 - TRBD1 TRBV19 CASNFNPGQAYSNQPQHF TGTGCCAGTAACTTTAATCCGGGACAGGCGTATAGCAATCAGCCCCAGCATTTT
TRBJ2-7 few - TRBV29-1 CSVAPYLDEQYF TGCAGCGTTGCGCCTTACCTGGACGAGCAGTACTTC
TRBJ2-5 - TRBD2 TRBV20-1 CSASGRLLRSQETQYF TGCAGTGCTAGCGGGAGGCTACTGCGCTCCCAAGAGACCCAGTACTTC
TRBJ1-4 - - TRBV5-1 CASKTGVNEKLFF TGCGCCAGCAAGACAGGAGTTAATGAAAAACTGTTTTTT
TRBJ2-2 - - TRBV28 CASSFGPLSNTGELFF TGTGCCAGCAGTTTCGGACCCTTATCGAACACCGGGGAGCTGTTTTTT
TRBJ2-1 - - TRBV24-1 CATSRRGYNEQFF TGTGCCACCTCTAGAAGGGGCTACAATGAGCAGTTCTTC
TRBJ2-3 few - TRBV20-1 CSVGGLDTQYF TGCAGTGTCGGCGGCCTGGATACGCAGTATTTT
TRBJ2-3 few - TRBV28 CASRTEQASTDTQYF TGTGCCAGCAGAACAGAGCAGGCTAGCACAGATACGCAGTATTTT
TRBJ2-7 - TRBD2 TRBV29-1 CSVELAGGYEQYF TGCAGCGTCGAACTAGCGGGAGGGTACGAGCAGTACTTC
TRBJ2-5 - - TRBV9 CASSVDGRETQYF TGTGCCAGCAGCGTAGACGGTAGGGAGACCCAGTACTTC
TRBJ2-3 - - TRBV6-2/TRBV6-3 CASSYPPTGNEDTQYF TGTGCCAGCAGTTACCCCCCAACAGGGAACGAAGATACGCAGTATTTT
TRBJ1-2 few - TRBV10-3 CAISLTPNYGYTF TGTGCCATCAGTCTGACACCAAACTATGGCTACACCTTC